Below, one T cell receptor (beta chain) is given with its context. Its target is not known. This CDR3 is also generated by other DNA sequences in the sample. Some clones are missing from TCRdb's copy, which holds only in-frame ones; the method was immunoSEQ multiplex PCR. There are some 44,000 clones in the sample; about 80% occur only once, and less than 11% lies in the top ten. This entry is derived from a study of OX40 agonist ivuxolimab in advanced cancers. From germline, CDR1 is SGDLS and CDR2 YYNGEE. CDR3 length equals 14 residues. After removal of 1 base from V and 4 bases from J, the junction contained 3 bases not matched to a gene. General observations from the study: Some nonresponders additionally presented with little normalized T-cell clonal expansion. In general, CD8+ T cells held more expanded clones than CD4+ did, on average.

The source was CD4+ or CD8+ T cells sorted from blood, collected in a trial of the OX40 agonist ivuxolimab. V and J are TRBV9 and TRBJ2-5; TRBD1 agrees at 8 bases. This TCR was sampled from an adult with an advanced solid tumor such as melanoma, head and neck, liver or kidney cancer. This chain's CDR3 is CASSVQGAGETQYF. In DNA form, the CDR3 reads TGTGCCAGCAGCGTACAGGGGGCAGGAGAGACCCAGTACTTC.